A single sample gave rise to the 19 T cell receptor beta chains below, sequenced in a study of T cells in Graves' hyperthyroidism and ophthalmopathy. The investigators amplified TCR beta CDR3 regions from RNA transcripts. The TCR CDR3 was amplified in a first-round RT-PCR using the HTBI primer set. Via MiXCR, TCRdb re-called the multiplex PCR reads, giving one row per CDR3 protein. The sample includes hundreds of thousands of distinct CDR3 sequences, roughly 46% of them seen just once. The sequencing sample was made of peripheral blood or thyroid tissue (not recorded which). These receptors all come from a woman between 18 and 29 years old with Graves' hyperthyroidism.

The CDR3 sequence: CSAVTPSYEQYF. The CDR3, as DNA: TGCAGTGCTGTGACACCTTCCTACGAGCAGTACTTC. The rearrangement uses TRBV20-1 and TRBJ2-7; the D is unclear. With 5 bases removed from V and 1 base from J, the gap between germline ends came to 9 bases. Germline V gene sequence: CDR1 DFQATT, CDR2 SNEGSKA (reference sequence). The CDR3 has 12 amino acids.

As regards this clonotype: The conserved phenylalanine or tryptophan normally closing the CDR3 is absent here, so this likely arose from a read error. The chain joins TRBV15 to TRBJ2-1; 15 positions agree with TRBD2. Losses at the gene ends were 3 bases for V and 5 bases for J; bases not matched to a gene: 5. This CDR3 has 17 amino acids. Germline lookup yields CDR1 LNHNV and CDR2 YYDKDF (reference sequence). CDR3 nucleotides: TGTGCCACCAGCAGGGGACTAGCGGGAGGCCGGGACAATGAGCAGTTCTGC. This translates into CATSRGLAGGRDNEQFC.

Concerning this clonotype itself: It is unclear where the CDR3 begins or ends on the DNA, so no DNA is shown, and the CDR3 is as TCRdb lists it. The chain recombines TRBV7-9 with TRBJ1-5; the table calls TRBD1, which could not be checked here. The germline V gene has CDR1 SEHNR and CDR2 FQNEAQ (reference sequence). The CDR3 spans 21 amino acids, including both terminal residues. CDR3 loop: CASSIYLCSVVSGDGNQPQHF.

Concerning this clonotype itself: One base away lies a much larger clone, so this may be a sequencing read error. V and J are TRBV7-6 and TRBJ2-5; 7 bases align to TRBD1. Germline V lookup: CDR1 SGHVS, CDR2 FNYEAQ. The CDR3 contains 16 residues. V lost 3 bases and J lost 7; bases outside the gene matches: 14. The CDR3 DNA follows: TGTGCCAGCAGCTTGGTCCGGACAGGTCCTTCGGGGACCCAGTACTTC. This gives the protein CASSLVRTGPSGTQYF.

The genes are TRBV7-9 and TRBJ1-2; D unclear. Germline V gene data show CDR1 as SEHNR and CDR2 as FQNEAQ (reference sequence). The CDR3 is 11 residues long. Trimming cost V 3 bases and J 8 bases, with 7 bases left between them. For the CDR3, the DNA is TGTGCCAGCAGCTTTACCGGGGGCTACACCTTC. Encoded protein: CASSFTGGYTF.

This clonotype was counted only a few times. The chain links TRBV29-1 to TRBJ2-7; D not certain. CDR1 and CDR2 (germline): SQVTM, ANQGSEA. This CDR3 is 14 amino acids long. Trimming cost V 5 bases and J 2 bases, with 16 bases left between them. The CDR3 region is CSVLLERETYEQYF. The CDR3 coding sequence is TGCAGCGTTTTACTCGAAAGAGAAACCTACGAGCAGTACTTC.

The chain is built from TRBV12-3 or TRBV12-4 and TRBJ1-1, with 9 bases fitting TRBD1. V gave up 5 bases and J gave up 10 bases; unmatched junction bases: 8. The CDR3 covers 13 residues. CDR3: CASSLKGTGRAFF. CDR3 coding DNA: TGTGCCAGCAGTCTCAAGGGGACAGGGCGAGCTTTCTTT.

The V and J genes are TRBV29-1 and TRBJ1-2, with D possibly matching TRBD1 (5 bases). This CDR3 region has 11 residues. Trimming removed 8 bases from V and 4 bases from J, with 11 bases in between. The germline CDR1 and CDR2 sequences are SQVTM and ANQGSEA. This CDR3 reads CSRRGTYGYTF. CDR3 coding DNA: TGCAGCAGAAGGGGAACCTATGGCTACACCTTC.

The table lists this clonotype with many counts. The V call is TRBV29-1, the J call TRBJ1-2; unclear D gene. Germline lookup yields CDR1 SQVTM and CDR2 ANQGSEA. V gave up 6 bases and J gave up 2 bases, with 13 bases separating them. This CDR3 is 13 amino acids long. CDR3 sequence: CSVGPSDNYGYTF. In nucleotides, the CDR3 is TGCAGCGTCGGGCCTTCCGACAACTATGGCTACACCTTC.

This clonotype has a handful of counts. The V and J genes are TRBV20-1 and TRBJ2-7; 8 bases map to TRBD1. The CDR3 consists of 14 residues. After removal of 3 bases from V and 4 bases from J, the junction contained 8 bases not matched to a gene. CDR1 and CDR2 from the germline V gene are DFQATT and SNEGSKA (reference sequence). The CDR3 spells CSASSRGLMYEQYF. CDR3 nucleotides: TGCAGTGCTAGCAGCAGGGGGCTTATGTACGAGCAGTACTTC.

The V and J genes are TRBV10-3 and TRBJ2-7, with D hard to call. The V gene lost 2 bases and the J gene lost 0 bases, with 5 bases spanning the gap. This CDR3 comprises 13 residues. Germline CDR1 and CDR2: ENHRY and SYGVKD. CDR3 region: CAISEDVSYEQYF. In nucleotides, the CDR3 is TGTGCCATCAGTGAGGACGTCTCCTACGAGCAGTACTTC.

The chain links TRBV10-3 to TRBJ2-2; TRBD1 aligns across 7 bases. The CDR3 sequence is 13 residues long. CDR1 and CDR2 (germline): ENHRY, SYGVKD. J lost 4 bases, V lost 9 bases, and 5 bases had no gene match. The DNA for the CDR3 is TGTGCCATGGGGACAGACCCCACCGGGGAGCTGTTTTTT. Protein product: CAMGTDPTGELFF.

To note about this clonotype: A much bigger clone sits one base away, suggesting this may be a read error. This sequence joins TRBV10-3 and TRBJ2-7; TRBD2 aligns across 14 bases. V trimming: 10 bases; J trimming: 5 bases; junction bases outside the gene matches: 10. This CDR3 contains 15 residues. From germline, CDR1 is ENHRY and CDR2 SYGVKD. This CDR3 reads CASSPRTSGRHEQYF. DNA of the CDR3: TGTGCCAGCAGCCCCCGGACTAGCGGGAGGCACGAGCAGTACTTC.

This chain uses TRBV29-1 with TRBJ2-7, with 10 bases matching TRBD2. Looked up from germline, CDR1 is SQVTM and CDR2 is ANQGSEA. With V trimmed by 6 bases and J by 2 bases, 4 bases remained unmatched. CDR3 length equals 13 residues. The CDR3 protein is CSVTSGVAYEQYF. The CDR3 region has the DNA TGCAGCGTCACTAGCGGGGTTGCCTACGAGCAGTACTTC.

In its sample, this clonotype was seen a few times. The genes are TRBV5-4 and TRBJ2-5; the D is unclear. CDR3 size: 14 residues. Germline loops: CDR1 SGHNT, CDR2 YYREEE (reference sequence). Trimming stripped 3 bases from V and 1 base from J, with 10 bases between. The CDR3 sequence: CASSSKAAQETQYF. CDR3 in DNA: TGTGCCAGCAGCTCGAAGGCGGCCCAAGAGACCCAGTACTTC.

This clonotype was counted ten times or more. V and J are TRBV7-2 and TRBJ2-5; 9 bases are shared with TRBD2. Germline CDR1 and CDR2: SGHTA and FQGNSA. J lost 5 bases, V lost 4 bases, and 8 bases had no gene match. This CDR3 is 15 amino acids long. The CDR3 DNA sequence: TGTGCCAGCAGCTCTGGGGGACTAGCAACGGAGACCCAGTACTTC. It is translated as CASSSGGLATETQYF.

The chain is built from TRBV6-5 and TRBJ2-5; the D call may be TRBD1 or TRBD2 (6 bases each). This CDR3 spans 11 amino acids. Trimming left V 4 bases short and J 8 bases short, with 8 bases between. Germline CDR1 and CDR2: MNHEY and SVGAGI. CDR3 sequence: CASSSGGTQYF. CDR3 in DNA: TGTGCCAGCAGTTCCGGGGGCACCCAGTACTTC.

This clonotype was found many times. Mismatch with germline at one junction end may stem from a read error. This chain connects TRBV2 to TRBJ1-3; TRBD1 matches 7 bases. Per the germline V gene, CDR1 is SNHLY and CDR2 is FYNNEI. The CDR3 extends over 14 amino acids. This CDR3 is CASREDRVIDTIYF. In DNA form, the CDR3 reads TGTGCCAGCAGAGAAGACAGGGTGATCGACACCATATATTTT.

This clonotype was seen once. The V gene is TRBV6-1, the J gene TRBJ2-7; the match to TRBD2 covers 8 bases. The V and J ends lost 8 bases and 7 bases, in that order; junction bases with no gene match: 10. CDR1 MNHNS and CDR2 SASEGT come from the germline V gene. The CDR3 extends over 13 amino acids. CDR3 protein: CASGPGLVVEQYF. Here the CDR3 DNA reads TGTGCCAGCGGACCGGGACTAGTTGTGGAGCAGTACTTC.